This T cell receptor (beta chain) derives from a study of T cell changes during pregnancy in multiple sclerosis. Profiling relied on immunoSEQ multiplex PCR, and the TCRdb table lists in-frame clones only, not all of them. The table shows approximately 44,000 clones, with roughly nine tenths occurring only once. CDR1 ENHRY and CDR2 SYGVKD come from the germline V gene. V was clipped by 5 bases and J by 7 bases; unmatched bases: 6. The length of the CDR3 is 14 residues. The sequence came from a female donor with multiple sclerosis, enrolled in a pregnancy study. The chain links TRBV10-3 to TRBJ2-1, with 9 bases aligning to TRBD1. The sample consisted of CD4+ T cells from peripheral blood mononuclear cells, taken before pregnancy. The CDR3 here is CAISPGQGGNEQFF. The CDR3, as DNA: TGTGCCATCAGTCCGGGACAGGGTGGGAATGAGCAGTTCTTC.